Listed below are T cell receptor beta chains from one sample, sequenced in a study of blood T cell repertoires in COVID-19. The assay was immunoSEQ multiplex PCR, and TCRdb's table has in-frame clones only and misses some. The data hold fewer than 400,000 clones, with under 90% observed a single time. Specimen: PBMCs or T cells enriched from blood (not recorded which). Receptor source: a young man who had recovered from COVID-19. The CDR3 runs from the conserved cysteine through the conserved F or W. D genes are given only for firm matches. Expanded clones get a size class; other rows say once, few or many, or leave the size out.

NA,NA,TRBJ2-7,TRBV5-1,TGCGCCAGCAGCTTGTTGCCGGTTACCTACGAGCAGTACTTC,CASSLLPVTYEQYF
NA,NA,TRBJ1-2,TRBV30,TGTGCCTGGAGCGCGGCAGGGAACTCCAACTATGGCTACACCTTC,CAWSAAGNSNYGYTF
NA,TRBD2,TRBJ2-7,TRBV27,TGTGCCAGCAGTTTGTCGGGAGGCCCCTACGAGCAGTACTTC,CASSLSGGPYEQYF
NA,NA,TRBJ1-5,TRBV19,TGTGCCAGTAGTATTAGACAGCCGTCCTACAATCAGCCCCAGCATTTT,CASSIRQPSYNQPQHF
NA,NA,TRBJ1-3,TRBV4-1,TGCGCCAGCAGCCAAGATATCACCACTATATCCTCTGGAAACACCATATATTTT,CASSQDITTISSGNTIYF
NA,TRBD1,TRBJ2-7,TRBV25-1,TGTGCCAGCAGTGTGTCCGGGACAGCCTACGAGCAGTACTTC,CASSVSGTAYEQYF
NA,TRBD1,TRBJ1-4,TRBV3-1/TRBV3-2,TGTGCCAGCAGCCCGGGACAGGCTAATGAAAAACTGTTTTTT,CASSPGQANEKLFF
NA,NA,TRBJ1-4,TRBV7-9,TGTGCCAGCAGCTTAGGGCAGGGGAATTACAGGGAAAAACTGTTTTTT,CASSLGQGNYREKLFF
NA,NA,TRBJ2-7,TRBV6-5,TGTGCCAGCAGCCTAGGGGGGGCGGCCGAGCAGTACTTC,CASSLGGAAEQYF
NA,TRBD2,TRBJ2-1,TRBV24-1,TGTGCCACCAGCCCGACTAGCGGGATATTTGAGCAGTTCTTC,CATSPTSGIFEQFF
many,TRBD2,TRBJ2-2,TRBV6-4,TGTGCCAGCAGTCGGGCTAGCGGGAGCGCCGGGGAGCTGTTTTTT,CASSRASGSAGELFF
NA,NA,TRBJ1-1,TRBV10-2,TGCGCCAGCAGTGACTGGGGCCCGAACACTGAAGCTTTCTTT,CASSDWGPNTEAFF
NA,NA,TRBJ1-1,TRBV2,TGTGCCAGCAGTGAAACAGGGAGGAACACTGAAGCTTTCTTT,CASSETGRNTEAFF
once,TRBD1,TRBJ1-1,TRBV29-1,TGCAGCGTGAGACAGGGGCAGACTGAAGCTTTCTTT,CSVRQGQTEAFF
NA,NA,TRBJ2-7,TRBV19,TGTGCCAGTAGTAGGGCAGGGGGGAAGAACGAGCAGTACTTC,CASSRAGGKNEQYF
NA,NA,TRBJ2-5,TRBV29-1,TGCAGCGTTGAAAACCAGTACAGCCAAGAGACCCAGTACTTC,CSVENQYSQETQYF
NA,TRBD1,TRBJ2-2,TRBV5-1,TGCGCCAGCAGCTTCGACAGGGGGCGGGCCGGGGAGCTGTTTTTT,CASSFDRGRAGELFF
NA,NA,TRBJ2-5,TRBV19,TGTGCCAGTAGTATAGATAGTTTCGGAAGGGGTGAGGAGACCCAGTACTTC,CASSIDSFGRGEETQYF
NA,TRBD2,TRBJ2-3,TRBV10-2,TGCGCCAGCAGTGAGGAATCTACGTACCGGAGCGGGAGAACAGATACGCAGTATTTT,CASSEESTYRSGRTDTQYF
NA,NA,TRBJ1-2,TRBV19,TGTGCCAGTAGGCCCGACAGGATCTATGGCTACACCTTC,CASRPDRIYGYTF
NA,TRBD1,TRBJ2-7,TRBV28,TGTGCCAGCAGGGCCCCCGACAGGGTGTTAGAGCAGTACTTC,CASRAPDRVLEQYF
many,NA,TRBJ1-4,TRBV5-1,TGCGCCAGCAGCTCCCAGGGACTTAGAGAAAAACTGTTTTTT,CASSSQGLREKLFF
NA,NA,TRBJ2-3,TRBV5-1,TGCGCCAGCAGCTTAGGAGGGGTTAGGGATACGCAGTATTTT,CASSLGGVRDTQYF
NA,NA,TRBJ1-3,TRBV28,TGTGCCAGCAGCCCTGTGGGAAACACCATATATTTT,CASSPVGNTIYF
NA,NA,TRBJ1-2,TRBV28,TGTGCCAGCAGTTTATTTGCAGATAACTATGGCTACACCTTC,CASSLFADNYGYTF
NA,NA,TRBJ1-2,TRBV12-3/TRBV12-4,TGTGCCAGCAGTTTAGGGGGGGACGTTGGCTACACCTTC,CASSLGGDVGYTF
NA,TRBD1,TRBJ2-5,TRBV2,TGTGCCAGCAGGGGTGACAGGGGGGGAATCCAAGAGACCCAGTACTTC,CASRGDRGGIQETQYF
NA,TRBD1,TRBJ1-2,TRBV6-5,TGTGCCAGCAGTTACTCAGACAGGGAAATAAGCTACACCTTC,CASSYSDREISYTF
NA,TRBD1,TRBJ2-7,TRBV5-1,TGCGCCAGCAGCTCCGACAGGGTCGACGAGCAGTACTTC,CASSSDRVDEQYF
NA,NA,TRBJ1-5,TRBV19,TGTGCCAGTAGGGGAGCCTTTAGCAATCAGCCCCAGCATTTT,CASRGAFSNQPQHF
NA,TRBD1,TRBJ1-4,TRBV2,TGTGCCAGCAGTGTGGGACAGGGGAGGGAAAAACTGTTTTTT,CASSVGQGREKLFF
NA,TRBD1,TRBJ1-2,TRBV27,TGTGCCAGCAGTCTAGTCCCGGGACAGTGGTCCTATGGCTACACCTTC,CASSLVPGQWSYGYTF
NA,NA,TRBJ2-1,TRBV5-1,TGCGCCAGCAGCTTGGGACCTAGCCGGGACAATGAGCAGTTCTTC,CASSLGPSRDNEQFF
NA,NA,TRBJ1-6,TRBV18,TGTGCCAGCTCACTTATCGGGGATAATTCACCCCTCCACTTT,CASSLIGDNSPLHF
few,TRBD1,TRBJ2-5,TRBV5-1,TGCGCCAGCAGCCCGGGACAGGTATCTAAGGGGGAGACCCAGTACTTC,CASSPGQVSKGETQYF
NA,NA,TRBJ2-3,TRBV24-1,TGTGCCACCAGTGACCCAGGGGGGATAGGGGCAGATACGCAGTATTTT,CATSDPGGIGADTQYF
NA,TRBD2,TRBJ2-1,TRBV3-1/TRBV3-2,TGTGCCAGCAGCTCTTGGACTAGCGGAAGCCCCAATGAGCAGTTCTTC,CASSSWTSGSPNEQFF
NA,NA,TRBJ2-1,TRBV24-1,TGTGCCACCAGTGACACGGGACACCTCTACAATGAGCAGTTCTTC,CATSDTGHLYNEQFF
NA,NA,TRBJ1-4,TRBV18,TGTGCCAGCTCACAATTTGATTCGACAGTCACAACAAAACTGTTTTTT,CASSQFDSTVTTKLFF
NA,NA,TRBJ2-1,TRBV7-8,TGTGCCAGCAGCTTTGGTCCGGGACTTAGCTCCTACAATGAGCAGTTCTTC,CASSFGPGLSSYNEQFF
NA,NA,TRBJ2-1,TRBV6-5,TGTGCCAGCAGTTACGGCGCGAGGAACCTCAATGAGCAGTTCTTC,CASSYGARNLNEQFF
NA,TRBD1,TRBJ1-6,TRBV6-5,TGTGCCAGCAGGCTCGGGACAGCAAATTCACCCCTCCACTTT,CASRLGTANSPLHF
NA,TRBD2,TRBJ2-5,TRBV24-1,TGTGCCACCAGTGATTTATATACTAGCGGGAAGAAGGAGACCCAGTACTTC,CATSDLYTSGKKETQYF
NA,NA,TRBJ2-5,TRBV10-3,TGTGCTTTGAGTAGCGGCCGCCAAGAGACCCAGTACTTC,CALSSGRQETQYF